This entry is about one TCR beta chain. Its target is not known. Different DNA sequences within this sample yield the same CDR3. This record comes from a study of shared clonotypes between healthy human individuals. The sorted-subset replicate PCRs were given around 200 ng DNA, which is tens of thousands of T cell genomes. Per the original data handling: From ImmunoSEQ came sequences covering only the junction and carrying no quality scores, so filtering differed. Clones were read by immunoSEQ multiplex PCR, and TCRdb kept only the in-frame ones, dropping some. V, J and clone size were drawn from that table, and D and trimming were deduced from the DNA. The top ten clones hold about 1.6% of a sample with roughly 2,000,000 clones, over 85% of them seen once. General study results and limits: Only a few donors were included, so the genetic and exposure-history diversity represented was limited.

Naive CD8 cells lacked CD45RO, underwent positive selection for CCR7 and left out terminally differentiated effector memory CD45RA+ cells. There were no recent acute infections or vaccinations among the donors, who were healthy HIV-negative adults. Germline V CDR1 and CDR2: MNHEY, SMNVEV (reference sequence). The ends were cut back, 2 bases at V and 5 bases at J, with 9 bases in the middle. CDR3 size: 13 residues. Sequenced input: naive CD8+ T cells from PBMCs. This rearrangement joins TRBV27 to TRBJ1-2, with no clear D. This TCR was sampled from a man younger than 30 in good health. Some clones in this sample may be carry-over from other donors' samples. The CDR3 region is CASSLGSGYGYTF. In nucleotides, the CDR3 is TGTGCCAGCAGTTTAGGTTCCGGGTATGGCTACACCTTC.